This is a list of T cell receptor beta chains from one sample in a study of chemoradiotherapy in HPV16-positive cancers. TCRdb keeps only in-frame clones here, not all; method: immunoSEQ multiplex PCR. The sample has about 10,000 clones, 80% to 95% seen once. Sequenced here: blood, sampled from a patient who underwent chemoradiotherapy. Receptors originate from a human donor with HPV-associated anogenital cancer. The CDR3 runs from the conserved cysteine through the conserved F or W. Each record gives: CDR3 length, V gene, J gene, D gene, clone size, CDR3 DNA, CDR3 protein. The D gene is left open where the match is weak. Rows may omit the clone size; those that give it use once, few, many or a size class.

>15|TRBV19|TRBJ1-1|-|-
TGTGCCAGTAGTCGCGGGGGCGGGTGGAACACTGAAGCTTTCTTT
CASSRGGGWNTEAFF
>13|TRBV5-1|TRBJ1-2|-|-
TGCGCCAGCAGCTTGGCCGGGGACTATGGCTACACCTTC
CASSLAGDYGYTF
>13|TRBV30|TRBJ2-5|-|once
TGTGCCTGGACGAACTGGAAGCAAGAGACCCAGTACTTC
CAWTNWKQETQYF
>13|TRBV6-6|TRBJ1-1|-|-
TGTGCCAGCAGTCGGACAGAGAACACTGAAGCTTTCTTT
CASSRTENTEAFF
>15|TRBV30|TRBJ1-2|-|-
TGTGCCTGGAGTCCCGGGAATAAGGCCGTCTATGGCTACACCTTC
CAWSPGNKAVYGYTF
>14|TRBV13|TRBJ1-2|TRBD1|-
TGTGCCAGCAGCTTAACAGGGGGCTTCTATGGCTACACCTTC
CASSLTGGFYGYTF
>14|TRBV21-1|TRBJ1-2|-|-
TGTGCCTTCTTAAGGGGTCAGGCTAACTATGGCTACACCTTC
CAFLRGQANYGYTF
>13|TRBV30|TRBJ2-3|TRBD2|-
TGTGCCTGGGATAGCGGGGGCACAGATACGCAGTATTTT
CAWDSGGTDTQYF
>19|TRBV18|TRBJ1-3|-|-
TGTGCCAGCTCACCCACCCCATACACGAACCCGAGCTCTGGAAACACCATATATTTT
CASSPTPYTNPSSGNTIYF
>14|TRBV4-2|TRBJ2-7|-|-
TGTGCCAGCAGCCAGGCCAGTGGAGCCTACGAGCAGTACTTC
CASSQASGAYEQYF
>14|TRBV2|TRBJ1-6|-|-
TGTGCCAGCAGCCCCCAGGTGGCGAATTCACCCCTCCACTTT
CASSPQVANSPLHF
>16|TRBV6-1|TRBJ1-5|-|-
TGTGCCAGCAGTGAACCGCCGGGATATAGCAATCAGCCCCAGCATTTT
CASSEPPGYSNQPQHF
>14|TRBV5-1|TRBJ2-2|-|once
TGCGCCAGCAGCTTCTTGGGGGACACCGGGGAGCTGTTTTTT
CASSFLGDTGELFF
>13|TRBV7-2|TRBJ2-3|-|-
TGTGCCAGCAGCTGGGCCGTCACAGATACGCAGTATTTT
CASSWAVTDTQYF
>15|TRBV4-3|TRBJ1-4|-|-
TGCGCCAGCAGCCAAGGTCAGGGGAATAAAGAAAAACTGTTTTTT
CASSQGQGNKEKLFF
>18|TRBV5-4|TRBJ2-1|TRBD2|-
TGTGCCAGCAGCTCGATTACTAGCGGACCTAGCTCCTACAATGAGCAGTTCTTC
CASSSITSGPSSYNEQFF
>14|TRBV5-1|TRBJ1-1|-|-
TGCGCCAGCAGGGGGACATTATCGAACACTGAAGCTTTCTTT
CASRGTLSNTEAFF
>14|TRBV4-3|TRBJ1-6|-|-
TGCGCCAGCAGCCAAGTTTCTTTTTCCTCACCCCTCCACTTT
CASSQVSFSSPLHF
>15|TRBV5-4|TRBJ2-1|TRBD2|-
TGTGCCAGCAGCTGGAAGCGGGGCATGAACAATGAGCAGTTCTTC
CASSWKRGMNNEQFF
>14|TRBV15|TRBJ2-3|-|-
TGTGCCACCAGGTACGGCTATAGCACAGATACGCAGTATTTT
CATRYGYSTDTQYF
>18|TRBV10-1|TRBJ2-5|TRBD2|-
TGCGCCAGCAGTCTTTTCTTCGGGATAGCGGGGGACCAAGAGACCCAGTACTTC
CASSLFFGIAGDQETQYF
>16|TRBV7-3|TRBJ2-1|-|-
TGTGCCAGCAGCTTAACTTATAGGACAACGTACAATGAGCAGTTCTTC
CASSLTYRTTYNEQFF
>14|TRBV18|TRBJ2-1|-|once
TGTGCCAGCTCACCGACTAGTTCGGTTTATGAGCAGTTCTTC
CASSPTSSVYEQFF
>15|TRBV5-1|TRBJ2-3|-|-
TGCGCCAGCAGCCGACCCGTAGAGATTGGAGATACGCAGTATTTT
CASSRPVEIGDTQYF
>16|TRBV6-6|TRBJ1-5|-|-
TGTGCCAGCACTCCTCAAGACCGGGCCCTCAATCAGCCCCAGCATTTT
CASTPQDRALNQPQHF
>16|TRBV9|TRBJ2-1|TRBD2|-
TGTGCCAGCAGCGTAGCTAGCGGGGGTTCCTACAATGAGCAGTTCTTC
CASSVASGGSYNEQFF
>14|TRBV30|TRBJ1-6|TRBD1|-
TGTGCCTGGAGTGTAATCCAGGGGGTTTCACCCCTCCACTTT
CAWSVIQGVSPLHF
>15|TRBV28|TRBJ1-6|-|-
TGTGCCAGCACTACATCTACAAAGTATAATTCACCCCTCCACTTT
CASTTSTKYNSPLHF
>14|TRBV19|TRBJ1-1|-|-
TGTGCCAGTAGTATGAAGGGTTCGGGGGACCGAGCTTTCTTT
CASSMKGSGDRAFF
>15|TRBV14|TRBJ2-1|TRBD2|-
TGTGCCAGCAGCCCCTACCGTGGGGGGGGGAATGAGCAGTTCTTC
CASSPYRGGGNEQFF
>13|TRBV5-1|TRBJ2-7|-|-
TGCGCCAGCAGCTTGAGGGGTCGGTACGAGCAGTACTTC
CASSLRGRYEQYF
>17|TRBV19|TRBJ1-5|TRBD1|once
TGTGCCAGTCGCCTAACAGGGGGCACCTCTGGGAGTCAGCCCCAGCATTTT
CASRLTGGTSGSQPQHF
>14|TRBV29-1|TRBJ1-4|TRBD1|once
TGCAGCGTTGAGGGGACAGGGGTTAATGAAAAACTGTTTTTT
CSVEGTGVNEKLFF
>15|TRBV6-5|TRBJ2-2|-|-
TGTGCCAGCAGTCCGGGGATTCGGGTACCAGGGGAGCTGTTTTTT
CASSPGIRVPGELFF